Shown below are 7 T cell receptor beta chains from a single sample sequenced in a study of Ad26.COV2.S vaccination and SARS-CoV-2 variants. The protocol was immunoSEQ multiplex PCR, while the TCRdb copy is restricted to in-frame clones and leaves out a portion. The profile shows hundreds of thousands of clones, 70% to 90% of them singletons. Treatment noted: over 15 received Ad26.COV2.S at low or high dose, single or two shots; a few received placebo; per-sample allocation not given. Following the first vaccine or placebo injection, samples were taken on day 63. This sample comprised peripheral blood, obtained in a trial of Ad26.COV2.S vaccine versus placebo. The origin of the receptors is a person between 18 and 65 years old who received the Ad26.COV2.S COVID-19 vaccine or a placebo.

The V gene is TRBV19, the J gene TRBJ1-3, with D tentatively TRBD1 (5 bases). CDR1 is LNHDA and CDR2 is SQIVND in the germline V gene (reference sequence). This CDR3 spans 17 amino acids. V lost 0 bases, J lost 0 bases, and 12 bases lay in between. In DNA, the CDR3 is TGTGCCAGTAGTATAGATCGGGACGGACGCTCTGGAAACACCATATATTTT. It encodes CASSIDRDGRSGNTIYF.

The chain links TRBV25-1 to TRBJ2-1; 9 nucleotides line up with TRBD1. The CDR3 runs 15 residues. In germline, CDR1 is MGHDK, CDR2 SYGVNS. Losses at the gene ends were 4 bases for V and 7 bases for J; bases not matched to a gene: 8. The CDR3 bases are TGTGCCAGCAGTGGTTACAGGGGGCGAGGGAATGAGCAGTTCTTC. Its translation: CASSGYRGRGNEQFF. Full variable domain (missing parts from reference TRBV25-1 and TRBJ2-1): EADIYQTPRYLVIGTGKKITLECSQTMGHDKMYWYQQDPGMELHLIHYSYGVNSTEKGDLSSESTVSRIRTEHFPLTLESARPSHTSQYLCASSGYRGRGNEQFFGPGTRLTVL.

The chain links TRBV7-9 to TRBJ2-2; no clear D gene. CDR1 and CDR2 from the germline V gene are SEHNR and FQNEAQ (reference sequence). V lost 3 bases and J 5 bases, leaving 22 bases between the germline ends. The CDR3 contains 18 residues. CDR3 residues: CASSFQNWAFEGTGELFF. The CDR3 DNA is TGTGCCAGCAGCTTCCAGAATTGGGCCTTCGAAGGGACCGGGGAGCTGTTTTTT. Based on the CDR3 plus reference TRBV7-9 and TRBJ2-2, the full variable domain is DTGVSQNPRHKITKRGQNVTFRCDPISEHNRLYWYRQTLGQGPEFLTYFQNEAQLEKSRLLSDRFSAERPKGSFSTLEIQRTEQGDSAMYLCASSFQNWAFEGTGELFFGEGSRLTVL.

In its sample, this clone was seen once. The same CDR3 arises from other DNA sequences in this sample as well. The gene calls are TRBV12-3 or TRBV12-4 and TRBJ2-7, with D possibly being TRBD1 or TRBD2 (5 bases each). This CDR3 has 13 residues. V gave up 9 bases and J gave up 0 bases, with 12 bases separating them. The CDR3 DNA reads as TGTGCCAGTCGGGGAACAGGCTCCTACGAGCAGTACTTC. Encoded protein: CASRGTGSYEQYF.

This chain links TRBV11-3 with TRBJ2-1; TRBD1 matches at 7 bases. This CDR3 has 14 residues. Trimming at V came to 5 bases and at J to 6 bases, leaving 7 bases not matched to a gene. CDR1 and CDR2 from the germline V gene are SGHNT and YENEEA. The CDR3 loop reads CASSPRGTANEQFF. CDR3 nucleotide sequence: TGTGCCAGCAGCCCCAGAGGGACAGCCAATGAGCAGTTCTTC.

V is TRBV3-1 (or the pseudogene TRBV3-2) and J is TRBJ2-3; D is possibly TRBD2 (5 bases). Trimming left V 0 bases short and J 1 base short, with 5 bases between. Germline V gives CDR1 LGHDT, CDR2 YNNKEL (reference sequence). This CDR3 is 14 amino acids long. The CDR3 is CASSQDGGTDTQYF. CDR3 sequence (DNA): TGTGCCAGCAGCCAAGACGGGGGCACAGATACGCAGTATTTT.

This rearrangement joins TRBV6-4 to TRBJ2-3; 8 nucleotides match TRBD1. Germline CDR1 MRHNA, CDR2 SNTAGT. Unmatched junction bases numbered 16, after V lost 7 bases and J lost 1 base. The CDR3 has 18 residues. CDR3 amino acids: CASTLGTGRGNGTDTQYF. CDR3 bases: TGTGCCAGCACCCTGGGGACAGGCAGAGGTAATGGCACAGATACGCAGTATTTT.